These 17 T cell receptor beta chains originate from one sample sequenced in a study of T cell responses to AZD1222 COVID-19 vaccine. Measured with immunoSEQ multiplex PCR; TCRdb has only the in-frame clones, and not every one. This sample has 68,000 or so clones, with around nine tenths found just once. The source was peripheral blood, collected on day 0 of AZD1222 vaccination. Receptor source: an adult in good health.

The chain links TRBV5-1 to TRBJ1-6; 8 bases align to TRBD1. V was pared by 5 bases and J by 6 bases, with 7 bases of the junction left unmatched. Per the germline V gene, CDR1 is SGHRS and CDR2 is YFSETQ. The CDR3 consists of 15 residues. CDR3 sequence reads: CASSSDRVGNSPLHF. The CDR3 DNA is TGCGCCAGCAGTTCGGACAGGGTCGGTAATTCACCCCTCCACTTT.

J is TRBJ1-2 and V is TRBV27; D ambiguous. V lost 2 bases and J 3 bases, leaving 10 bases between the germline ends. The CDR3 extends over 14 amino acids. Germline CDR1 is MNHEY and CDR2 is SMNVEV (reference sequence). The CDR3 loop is CASSLIPGDYGYTF. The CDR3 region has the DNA TGTGCCAGCAGTTTAATACCTGGGGACTATGGCTACACCTTC.

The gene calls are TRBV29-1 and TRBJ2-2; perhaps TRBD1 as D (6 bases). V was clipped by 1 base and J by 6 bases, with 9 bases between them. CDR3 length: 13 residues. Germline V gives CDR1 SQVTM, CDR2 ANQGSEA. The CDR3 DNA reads TGCAGCGTTGAAGGGGGGCTAGCCGGGGAGCTGTTTTTT. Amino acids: CSVEGGLAGELFF.

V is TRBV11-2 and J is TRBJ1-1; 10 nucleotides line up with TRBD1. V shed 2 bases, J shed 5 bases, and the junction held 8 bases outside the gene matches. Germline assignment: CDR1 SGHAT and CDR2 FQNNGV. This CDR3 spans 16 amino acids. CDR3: CASSLPLDRGMTEAFF. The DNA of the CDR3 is TGTGCCAGCAGCTTACCCCTGGACAGGGGGATGACTGAAGCTTTCTTT.

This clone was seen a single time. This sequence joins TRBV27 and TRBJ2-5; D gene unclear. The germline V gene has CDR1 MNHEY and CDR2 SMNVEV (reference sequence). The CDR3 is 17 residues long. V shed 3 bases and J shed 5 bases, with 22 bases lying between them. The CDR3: CASSLSGPGRRWETQYF. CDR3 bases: TGTGCCAGCAGTTTGTCGGGTCCCGGACGAAGATGGGAGACCCAGTACTTC.

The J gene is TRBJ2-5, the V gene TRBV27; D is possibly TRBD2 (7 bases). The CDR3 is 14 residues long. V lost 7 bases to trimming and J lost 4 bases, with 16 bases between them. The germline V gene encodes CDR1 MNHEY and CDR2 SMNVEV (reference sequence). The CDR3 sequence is CASTKIGGGETQYF. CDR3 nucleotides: TGTGCCAGCACCAAGATAGGGGGGGGAGAGACCCAGTACTTC.

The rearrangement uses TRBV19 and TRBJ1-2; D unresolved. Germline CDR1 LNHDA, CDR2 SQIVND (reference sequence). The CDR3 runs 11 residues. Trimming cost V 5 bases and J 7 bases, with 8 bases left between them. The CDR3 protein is CASSRRGGYTF. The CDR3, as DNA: TGTGCCAGTAGTCGTCGCGGTGGCTACACCTTC.

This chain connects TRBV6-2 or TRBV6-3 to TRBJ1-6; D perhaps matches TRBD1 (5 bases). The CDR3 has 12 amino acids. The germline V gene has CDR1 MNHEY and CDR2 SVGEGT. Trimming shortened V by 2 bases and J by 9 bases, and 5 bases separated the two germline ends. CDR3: CASSYGTSPLHF. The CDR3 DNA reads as TGTGCCAGCAGTTACGGGACTTCACCCCTCCACTTT.

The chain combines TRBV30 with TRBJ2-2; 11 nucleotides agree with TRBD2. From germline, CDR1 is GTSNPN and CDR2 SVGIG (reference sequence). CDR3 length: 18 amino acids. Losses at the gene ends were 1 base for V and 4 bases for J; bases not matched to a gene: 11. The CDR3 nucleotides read TGTGCCTGGAGTGGGTCTGGGCTAGCGGGAGGCGGCACCGGGGAGCTGTTTTTT. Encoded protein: CAWSGSGLAGGGTGELFF. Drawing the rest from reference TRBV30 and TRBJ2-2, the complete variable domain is SQTIHQWPATLVQPVGSPLSLECTVEGTSNPNLYWYRQAAGRGLQLLFYSVGIGQISSEVPQNLSASRPQDRQFILSSKKLLLSDSGFYLCAWSGSGLAGGGTGELFFGEGSRLTVL.

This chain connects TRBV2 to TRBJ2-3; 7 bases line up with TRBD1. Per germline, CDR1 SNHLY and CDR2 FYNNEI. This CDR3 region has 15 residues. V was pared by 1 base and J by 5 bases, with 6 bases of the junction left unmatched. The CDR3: CASSEGTGVGDTQYF. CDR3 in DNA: TGTGCCAGCAGTGAAGGAACAGGGGTGGGAGATACGCAGTATTTT. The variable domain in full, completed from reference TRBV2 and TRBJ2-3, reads EPEVTQTPSHQVTQMGQEVILRCVPISNHLYFYWYRQILGQKVEFLVSFYNNEISEKSEIFDDQFSVERPDGSNFTLKIRSTKLEDSAMYFCASSEGTGVGDTQYFGPGTRLTVL.

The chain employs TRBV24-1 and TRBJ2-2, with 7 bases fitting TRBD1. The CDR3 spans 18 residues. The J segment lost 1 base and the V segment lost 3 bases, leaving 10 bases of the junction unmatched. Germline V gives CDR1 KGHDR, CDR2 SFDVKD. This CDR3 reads CATSDLLDSGGNTGELFF. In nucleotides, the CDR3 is TGTGCCACCAGTGATCTTTTGGATTCAGGGGGGAACACCGGGGAGCTGTTTTTT.

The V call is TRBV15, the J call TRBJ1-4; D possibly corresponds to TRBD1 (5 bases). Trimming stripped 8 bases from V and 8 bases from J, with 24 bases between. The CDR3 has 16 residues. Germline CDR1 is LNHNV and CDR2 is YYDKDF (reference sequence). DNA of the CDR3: TGTGCCACCCCCCCGTTTCTAGACAGTGCTGAGGAAAAACTGTTTTTT. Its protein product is CATPPFLDSAEEKLFF.

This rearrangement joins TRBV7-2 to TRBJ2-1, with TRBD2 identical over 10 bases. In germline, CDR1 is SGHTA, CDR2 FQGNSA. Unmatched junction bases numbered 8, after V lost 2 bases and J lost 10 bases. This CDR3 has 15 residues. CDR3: CASSLTLAGYDEQFF. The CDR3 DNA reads TGTGCCAGCAGCTTAACACTAGCGGGATACGACGAGCAGTTCTTC. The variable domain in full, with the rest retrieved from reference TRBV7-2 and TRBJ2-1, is GAGVSQSPSNKVTEKGKDVELRCDPISGHTALYWYRQSLGQGLEFLIYFQGNSAPDKSGLPSDRFSAERTGGSVSTLTIQRTQQEDSAVYLCASSLTLAGYDEQFFGPGTRLTVL.

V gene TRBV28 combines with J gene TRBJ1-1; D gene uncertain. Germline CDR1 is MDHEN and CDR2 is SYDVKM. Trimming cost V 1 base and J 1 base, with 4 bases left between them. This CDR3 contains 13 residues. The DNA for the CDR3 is TGTGCCAGCAGTTTATTCCCGAACACTGAAGCTTTCTTT. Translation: CASSLFPNTEAFF.

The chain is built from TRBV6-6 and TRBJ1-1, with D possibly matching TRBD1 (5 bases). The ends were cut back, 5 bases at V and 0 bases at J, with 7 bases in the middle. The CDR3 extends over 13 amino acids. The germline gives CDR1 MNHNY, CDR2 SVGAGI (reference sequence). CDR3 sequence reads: CASSNRLNTEAFF. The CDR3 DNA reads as TGTGCCAGCAGTAACAGGCTGAACACTGAAGCTTTCTTT.

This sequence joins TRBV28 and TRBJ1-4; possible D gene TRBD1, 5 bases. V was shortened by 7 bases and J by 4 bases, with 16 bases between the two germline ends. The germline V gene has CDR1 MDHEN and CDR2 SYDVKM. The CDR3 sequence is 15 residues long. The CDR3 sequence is CASTLAQAGNEKLFF. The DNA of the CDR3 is TGTGCCAGCACCTTGGCACAGGCCGGTAATGAAAAACTGTTTTTT.

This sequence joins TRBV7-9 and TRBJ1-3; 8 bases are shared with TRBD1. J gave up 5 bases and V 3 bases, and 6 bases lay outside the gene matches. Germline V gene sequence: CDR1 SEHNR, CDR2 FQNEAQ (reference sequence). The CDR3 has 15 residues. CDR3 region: CASSLTGARRNTIYF. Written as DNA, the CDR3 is TGTGCCAGCAGCTTGACAGGGGCGCGGAGAAACACCATATATTTT.